This paragraph covers one T cell receptor (beta chain) sequence. The antigen is not known. These data come from a study of CD8 T cells in ankylosing spondylitis. Study conclusions and caveats: Clones tied to disease were said to be significantly enriched in matched ankylosing spondylitis synovial fluid. Made up of several highly homologous variants, a TCR beta motif appeared characteristic of ankylosing spondylitis blood.

Germline values: CDR1 MRHNA, CDR2 SNTAGT. J gave up 4 bases and V 0 bases, and 8 bases lay outside the gene matches. The CDR3 runs to 18 residues. TCRdb re-called the 5' RACE reads with MiXCR, one entry per CDR3 protein. The sample contains roughly 220,000 distinct CDR3 sequences, 15% to 20% of which appear only once. Input material: blood, either unsorted or a sorted T cell fraction (not recorded which). The TCR sequence derives from a male donor with ankylosing spondylitis. The genes are TRBV6-4 and TRBJ2-6; TRBD1 aligns across 8 bases. The CDR3 nucleotides read TGTGCCAGCAGTGACTCTGGGATGACAGGGGCAGGGGCCAACGTCCTGACTTTC. The encoded protein is CASSDSGMTGAGANVLTF.